This record looks at one T cell receptor (beta chain) sequence and its context. Different DNA sequences within this sample yield the same CDR3. The sample is drawn from a study of blood T cell repertoires in COVID-19. Some clones are missing from TCRdb's copy, which holds only in-frame ones; the method was immunoSEQ multiplex PCR. The table shows under 250,000 clones, with 70% to 90% occurring only once. The clonotype originates from a man aged 50 or older with COVID-19, enrolled during active disease. The sequenced material came from peripheral blood.

The CDR3 bases are TGTGCCAGCAGTACAGGGGGTGGGAGCGGGGAGCTGTTTTTT. Its protein product is CASSTGGGSGELFF. This sequence joins TRBV7-3 and TRBJ2-2; TRBD1 matches at 8 bases. The CDR3 sequence is 14 residues long. Trimming removed 6 bases from V and 7 bases from J; junction bases left unmatched: 7. CDR1 and CDR2 (germline): SGHTA, FQGTGA.